This T cell receptor (beta chain) was captured in a study of blood T cell repertoires in COVID-19. Some clones are missing from TCRdb's copy, which holds only in-frame ones; the method was immunoSEQ multiplex PCR. In the table there are a few hundred thousand clones, roughly nine tenths of which are singletons. CDR3 size: 15 residues. Germline-derived CDR1 and CDR2 are SNHLY and FYNNEI. The ends lost 4 bases at V and 6 bases at J; junction bases unmatched: 6. The sample consisted of PBMCs or T cells enriched from blood (not recorded which). The TCR originated in a woman aged 60-75 years who had recovered from COVID-19. This rearrangement joins TRBV2 to TRBJ2-2, with 9 positions matching TRBD2. The DNA of the CDR3 is TGTGCCAGCAGTGGGTTGCGGGGGGGCTCCGGGGAGCTGTTTTTT. Its protein product is CASSGLRGGSGELFF. Based on the CDR3 plus reference TRBV2 and TRBJ2-2, the full variable domain is EPEVTQTPSHQVTQMGQEVILRCVPISNHLYFYWYRQILGQKVEFLVSFYNNEISEKSEIFDDQFSVERPDGSNFTLKIRSTKLEDSAMYFCASSGLRGGSGELFFGEGSRLTVL.